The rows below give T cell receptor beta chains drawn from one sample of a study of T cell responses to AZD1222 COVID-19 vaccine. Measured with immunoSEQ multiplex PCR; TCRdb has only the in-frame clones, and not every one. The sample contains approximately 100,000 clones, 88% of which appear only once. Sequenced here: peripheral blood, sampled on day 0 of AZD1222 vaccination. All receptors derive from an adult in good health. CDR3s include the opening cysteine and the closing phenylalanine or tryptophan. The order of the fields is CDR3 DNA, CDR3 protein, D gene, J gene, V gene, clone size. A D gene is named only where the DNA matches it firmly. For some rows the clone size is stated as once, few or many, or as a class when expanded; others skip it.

TGTGCCTGGAAAGCCGGGGAGCTGTTTTTT	CAWKAGELFF	.	TRBJ2-2	TRBV30	.
TGTGCCAGCAGCGTAAGCCAGGGACTAGCAAATGAGCAGTTCTTC	CASSVSQGLANEQFF	TRBD2	TRBJ2-1	TRBV9	.
TGCGCCAGCAGCTTATCCGGGACTAGCAACAATGAGCAGTTCTTC	CASSLSGTSNNEQFF	TRBD2	TRBJ2-1	TRBV5-1	.
TGTGCCAGCAGCCCCCTGGCCACAGGCTATGGCTACACCTTC	CASSPLATGYGYTF	.	TRBJ1-2	TRBV9	.
TGTGCCAGCAGCTTAGATGCGCCGTCGGGGCATGAGCAGTTCTTC	CASSLDAPSGHEQFF	.	TRBJ2-1	TRBV11-3	.
TGCGCCAGCAGCTTGGGACAGATCTATGGCTACACCTTC	CASSLGQIYGYTF	.	TRBJ1-2	TRBV5-1	.
TGTGCCAGCAGTTTCGTGGGACAGGGTGTAACTGAAGCTTTCTTT	CASSFVGQGVTEAFF	TRBD1	TRBJ1-1	TRBV6-2/TRBV6-3	.
TGTGCCAGCTCACCAGTGTGGGGGGCCGATAATTCACCCCTCCACTTT	CASSPVWGADNSPLHF	.	TRBJ1-6	TRBV18	.
TGTGCCAGCAGCTTCCGGACAGGGGACACGCCTGGCTACACCTTC	CASSFRTGDTPGYTF	TRBD1	TRBJ1-2	TRBV7-9	.
TGCGCCAGCAGCTTACAGGGCCAAGAGACCCAGTACTTC	CASSLQGQETQYF	.	TRBJ2-5	TRBV5-1	.
TGTGCCAGCAGTGAATGGGGGGTTGGGTATGGCTACACCTTC	CASSEWGVGYGYTF	.	TRBJ1-2	TRBV6-1	.
TGTGCCTGGAGTGGGGGCAGGGGACGGGAGCAGTACTTC	CAWSGGRGREQYF	.	TRBJ2-7	TRBV30	.
TGTGCCAGCAGCTTAGGAGGTCCGAACACCGGGGAGCTGTTTTTT	CASSLGGPNTGELFF	.	TRBJ2-2	TRBV7-9	.
TGTGCCAGCAGTAAAGGCGGGAGCTCCTACAATGAGCAGTTCTTC	CASSKGGSSYNEQFF	TRBD2	TRBJ2-1	TRBV2	.
TGTGCCAGCGGATCCCTAGGGAGTGGTCCCCCCATTGGGAATCAGCCCCAGCATTTT	CASGSLGSGPPIGNQPQHF	.	TRBJ1-5	TRBV16	once
TGTGCCAGCAGCTCTGGCGGTAGCGGGAGAGTCACCGGGGAGCTGTTTTTT	CASSSGGSGRVTGELFF	TRBD2	TRBJ2-2	TRBV5-4	.
TGTGCCAGCAGCCGTATCGGAGGGGGACAAGAGACCCAGTACTTC	CASSRIGGGQETQYF	.	TRBJ2-5	TRBV7-3	.
TGTGCCTGGAGTGGACCTGGGACAGGGGGCTATGGCTACACCTTC	CAWSGPGTGGYGYTF	TRBD1	TRBJ1-2	TRBV30	.
TGTGCCATAGAGAAGGTGGGAGGACAGGGCAACAACGAGCAGTACTTC	CAIEKVGGQGNNEQYF	TRBD1	TRBJ2-7	TRBV7-9	.
TGTGCCAGCACCCGGGACAGCAACACTGAAGCTTTCTTT	CASTRDSNTEAFF	TRBD1	TRBJ1-1	TRBV12-3/TRBV12-4	.
TGTGCCACAGCCACGGGTGTTTCGGCTGGCTACACCTTC	CATATGVSAGYTF	.	TRBJ1-2	TRBV10-3	.
TGTGCCAGTAGTATCGGCGTTTCACCCCTCCACTTT	CASSIGVSPLHF	.	TRBJ1-6	TRBV19	few